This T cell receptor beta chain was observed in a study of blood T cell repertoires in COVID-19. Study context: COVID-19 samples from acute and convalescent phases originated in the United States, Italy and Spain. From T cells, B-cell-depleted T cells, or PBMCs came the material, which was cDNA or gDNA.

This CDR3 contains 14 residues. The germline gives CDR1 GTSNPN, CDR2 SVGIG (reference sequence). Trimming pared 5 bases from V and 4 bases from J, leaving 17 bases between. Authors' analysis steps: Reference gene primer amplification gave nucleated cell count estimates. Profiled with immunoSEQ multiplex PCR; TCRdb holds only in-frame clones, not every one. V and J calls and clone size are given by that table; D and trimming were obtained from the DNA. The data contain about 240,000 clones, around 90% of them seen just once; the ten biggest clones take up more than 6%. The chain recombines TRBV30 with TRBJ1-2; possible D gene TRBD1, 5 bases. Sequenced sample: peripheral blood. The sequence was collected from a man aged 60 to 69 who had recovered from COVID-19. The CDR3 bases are TGTGCCTGGTGGGGGGAAGCCAAGGTCTATGGCTACACCTTC. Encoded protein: CAWWGEAKVYGYTF.